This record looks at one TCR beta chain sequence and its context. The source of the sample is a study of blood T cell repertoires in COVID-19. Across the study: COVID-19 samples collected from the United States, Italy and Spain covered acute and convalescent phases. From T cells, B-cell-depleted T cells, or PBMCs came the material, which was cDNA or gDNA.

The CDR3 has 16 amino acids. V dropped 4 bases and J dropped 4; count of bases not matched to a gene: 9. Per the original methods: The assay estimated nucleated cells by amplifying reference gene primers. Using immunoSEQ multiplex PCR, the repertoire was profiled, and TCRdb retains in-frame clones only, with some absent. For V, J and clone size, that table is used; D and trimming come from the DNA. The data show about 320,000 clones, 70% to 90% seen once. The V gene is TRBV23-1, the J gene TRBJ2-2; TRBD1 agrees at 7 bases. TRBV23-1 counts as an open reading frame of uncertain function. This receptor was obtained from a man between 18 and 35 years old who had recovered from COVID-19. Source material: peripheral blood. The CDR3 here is CASSPGTELSTGELFF. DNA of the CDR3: TGCGCCAGCAGTCCCGGGACAGAATTGAGCACCGGGGAGCTGTTTTTT.